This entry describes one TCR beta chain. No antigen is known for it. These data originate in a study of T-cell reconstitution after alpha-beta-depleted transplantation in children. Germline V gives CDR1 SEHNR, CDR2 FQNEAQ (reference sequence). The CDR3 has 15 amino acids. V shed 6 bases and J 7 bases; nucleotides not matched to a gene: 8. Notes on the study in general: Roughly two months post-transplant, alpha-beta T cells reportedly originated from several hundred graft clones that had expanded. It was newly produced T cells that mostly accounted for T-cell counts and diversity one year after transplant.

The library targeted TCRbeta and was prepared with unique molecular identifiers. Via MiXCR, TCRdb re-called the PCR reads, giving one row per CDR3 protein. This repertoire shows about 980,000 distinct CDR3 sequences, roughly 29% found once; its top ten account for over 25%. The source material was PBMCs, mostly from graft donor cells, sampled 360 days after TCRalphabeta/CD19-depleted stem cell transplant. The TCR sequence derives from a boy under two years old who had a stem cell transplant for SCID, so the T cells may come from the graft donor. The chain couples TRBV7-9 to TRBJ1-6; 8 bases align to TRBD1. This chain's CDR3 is CASRAETGVNSPLHF. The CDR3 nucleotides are TGTGCCAGCAGAGCCGAGACAGGGGTGAATTCACCCCTCCACTTT.